These 9 T cell receptor beta chains originate from one sample sequenced in a study of blood T cell repertoires in COVID-19. Generated by immunoSEQ multiplex PCR, the TCRdb table keeps only in-frame clones and is missing some. The sample yields roughly 250,000 clones, approximately 89% seen once. The sample taken for sequencing was PBMCs or T cells enriched from blood (not recorded which). These receptor sequences come from a woman aged 40 to 50 with acute COVID-19.

V is TRBV6-5 and J is TRBJ2-7, with TRBD2 identical over 10 bases. V shed 0 bases, J shed 3 bases, and the junction held 5 bases outside the gene matches. CDR3 size: 16 residues. The germline V gene encodes CDR1 MNHEY and CDR2 SVGAGI. The CDR3: CASSYSFRTSGYEQYF. CDR3 sequence (DNA): TGTGCCAGCAGTTACTCGTTTCGGACTAGCGGCTACGAGCAGTACTTC.

The gene calls are TRBV9 and TRBJ1-4; the D is unclear. Germline-derived CDR1 and CDR2 are SGDLS and YYNGEE. The CDR3 is made up of 13 amino acids. Trimming pared 0 bases from V and 3 bases from J, leaving 3 bases between. CDR3 amino acids: CASSVEPNEKLFF. The CDR3 DNA reads as TGTGCCAGCAGCGTAGAGCCTAATGAAAAACTGTTTTTT.

Only one count was recorded for this clone. This chain uses TRBV24-1 with TRBJ1-2; D is ambiguous. Between the trimmed V and J ends, which lost 3 bases and 4 bases, there was a span of 8 bases. This CDR3 is 13 amino acids long. Germline CDR1 reads KGHDR; CDR2 reads SFDVKD. CDR3 residues: CATSDAGGYGYTF. In DNA form, the CDR3 reads TGTGCCACCAGTGATGCCGGTGGCTATGGCTACACCTTC.

This chain links TRBV5-1 with TRBJ2-6, with 8 nucleotides matching TRBD2. V gave up 0 bases and J gave up 1 base; unmatched junction bases: 9. The CDR3 is made up of 19 amino acids. Germline CDR1 is SGHRS and CDR2 is YFSETQ. The CDR3 DNA reads as TGCGCCAGCAGCTTGGCCCGGGGGGGCGTGGATTCTGGGGCCAACGTCCTGACTTTC. Its translation: CASSLARGGVDSGANVLTF.

The chain is built from TRBV7-2 and TRBJ2-4; TRBD2 matches at 8 bases. J lost 4 bases, V lost 1 base, and 6 bases had no gene match. The CDR3 is 16 residues long. Germline V gene data show CDR1 as SGHTA and CDR2 as FQGNSA. The CDR3 loop reads CASSLDPAGVKNIQYF. The CDR3 DNA is TGTGCCAGCAGCTTAGACCCAGCGGGGGTAAAAAACATTCAGTACTTC.

This clone has a handful of counts. J is TRBJ1-2 and V is TRBV6-2 or TRBV6-3, with 10 bases matching TRBD1. V was pared by 2 bases and J by 7 bases, with 1 base of the junction left unmatched. The CDR3 is 13 amino acids. CDR1 is MNHEY, CDR2 SVGEGT, per germline. CDR3: CASSYDRGLGYTF. The CDR3 DNA follows: TGTGCCAGCAGTTACGACAGGGGGCTTGGCTACACCTTC.

The chain is built from TRBV5-1 and TRBJ2-6; D is undetermined. Germline CDR1 reads SGHRS; CDR2 reads YFSETQ. The CDR3 consists of 14 residues. Between the trimmed V and J ends, which lost 0 bases and 2 bases, there was a span of 3 bases. This CDR3 reads CASSLAAGANVLTF. The CDR3, as DNA: TGCGCCAGCAGCTTGGCGGCTGGGGCCAACGTCCTGACTTTC.

J is TRBJ1-1 and V is TRBV4-3; D call uncertain. V lost 1 base to trimming and J lost 2 bases, with 11 bases between them. Germline V gene lookup returns CDR1 LGHNA and CDR2 YSLEER. This CDR3 region has 15 residues. The CDR3 here is CASSQGKERNTEAFF. CDR3 nucleotides: TGCGCCAGCAGCCAAGGAAAGGAGCGTAACACTGAAGCTTTCTTT.

The genes are TRBV19 and TRBJ1-3; 7 bases align to TRBD1. Looked up from germline, CDR1 is LNHDA and CDR2 is SQIVND (reference sequence). The CDR3 covers 15 residues. The V segment lost 5 bases and the J segment 0 bases; nucleotides outside the gene matches: 4. The CDR3 DNA reads TGTGCCAGTAGTTCCGGACAGGCCTCTGGAAACACCATATATTTT. It yields the protein CASSSGQASGNTIYF.